The clone carrying this TCR beta chain was observed a handful of times. The assay was immunoSEQ multiplex PCR, and TCRdb's table has in-frame clones only and misses some. The table has about 270,000 clones, 91% seen once; the top ten hold about 3%. This sample is drawn from a study of blood T cell repertoires in COVID-19. The receptor was derived from a man aged 35 to 55 who had been exposed to COVID-19. Source material: PBMCs or T cells enriched from blood (not recorded which).

This CDR3 reads CASSYSTTRADTQYF. The CDR3 DNA reads TGTGCCAGCAGTTACTCGACTACAAGGGCAGATACGCAGTATTTT. The rearrangement uses TRBV6-5 and TRBJ2-3, with a possible D match to TRBD2 (5 bases). V was pared by 0 bases and J by 4 bases, with 11 bases between. CDR3 length: 15 amino acids. The germline V gene encodes CDR1 MNHEY and CDR2 SVGAGI.